This T cell receptor beta chain was found in a study of beta chain features in type 1 diabetes. The study, taken as a whole, reports: Comparison showed that naive, central memory and Treg TCRB repertoires appeared more similar among patients than among healthy donors. cDNA-based reads could over-represent cells with high TCR expression.

Sorting that relied on CD45RO/CCR7/CD25/CD127/CD95/CD27 yielded CD4+ naive, central memory, regulatory and stem cell-like memory cells. This clone turned up a few times. Its antigen remains unidentified. The CDR3 runs to 13 residues. Trimming pared 5 bases from V and 4 bases from J, leaving 10 bases between. The germline CDR1 and CDR2 sequences are SGHNT and YENEEA. Sequencing targeted expressed TCRB transcripts, as all isolated RNA had been reverse transcribed. Measured with immunoSEQ multiplex PCR; TCRdb has only the in-frame clones, and not every one. Of roughly 450,000 clones in the sample, 14% were seen once.

Input material: naive CD4+ T cells from blood. This chain uses TRBV11-3 with TRBJ2-3; D gene unclear. The sequence came from a young man in good health. The CDR3 spells CASSASEADTQYF. CDR3 coding DNA: TGTGCCAGCAGCGCCAGTGAGGCAGATACGCAGTATTTT.